The 29 T cell receptor beta chains below all came from one sample that was sequenced in a study of T cells in Graves' hyperthyroidism and ophthalmopathy. The TCR beta CDR3 regions underwent amplification using RNA transcripts as the source. A first-round RT-PCR of the TCR CDR3 used the HTBI primer set. One entry per CDR3 protein results from TCRdb running MiXCR on the multiplex PCR reads. The table includes fewer than 550,000 distinct CDR3 sequences, 15% to 17% detected once. The sequenced material came from blood. The receptors stem from a woman between 18 and 29 years old with Graves' hyperthyroidism.

This clonotype was seen more than once but under ten times. In nucleotides, the CDR3 is TGTGCCAGCAGCTTGAAGAGGGATCCTGGGGCCAACGTCCTGACTTTC. Protein sequence: CASSLKRDPGANVLTF. The V call is TRBV7-9, the J call TRBJ2-6; a possible D gene is TRBD2 (5 bases). The CDR3 length is 16 residues. The V end was cut by 3 bases, the J end by 2 bases, with 11 bases between. CDR1 is SEHNR, CDR2 FQNEAQ, per germline (reference sequence). The variable domain in full, with the rest retrieved from reference TRBV7-9 and TRBJ2-6, is DTGVSQNPRHKITKRGQNVTFRCDPISEHNRLYWYRQTLGQGPEFLTYFQNEAQLEKSRLLSDRFSAERPKGSFSTLEIQRTEQGDSAMYLCASSLKRDPGANVLTFGAGSRLTVL.

This chain connects TRBV2 to TRBJ1-6; D uncertain. The germline gives CDR1 SNHLY, CDR2 FYNNEI. Trimming removed 2 bases at V and 11 bases at J, with 10 bases between. The CDR3 totals 13 residues. CDR3 protein: CASSEKILTPLHF. CDR3 DNA sequence: TGTGCCAGCAGTGAAAAGATCTTGACACCCCTCCACTTT. The whole variable domain, filled in from reference TRBV2 and TRBJ1-6, reads EPEVTQTPSHQVTQMGQEVILRCVPISNHLYFYWYRQILGQKVEFLVSFYNNEISEKSEIFDDQFSVERPDGSNFTLKIRSTKLEDSAMYFCASSEKILTPLHFGNGTRLTVT.

This clonotype has a count of ten or more. The chain employs TRBV2 and TRBJ1-5; a possible D gene is TRBD1 (5 bases). The CDR3 covers 13 residues. CDR1 is SNHLY and CDR2 is FYNNEI in the germline V gene. The V gene lost 6 bases and the J gene lost 4 bases, with 10 bases spanning the gap. The CDR3 is CASSGRENQPQHF. CDR3 DNA sequence: TGTGCCAGCAGCGGCAGGGAGAATCAGCCCCAGCATTTT.

This clonotype has more than one count but fewer than ten. V usage is TRBV20-1 and J usage is TRBJ1-1, with a possible D match to TRBD1 (6 bases). V dropped 0 bases and J dropped 3 bases, with 14 bases sitting between them. The CDR3 is 15 residues long. Germline V gene lookup returns CDR1 DFQATT and CDR2 SNEGSKA (reference sequence). This CDR3 reads CSARDRTDSYTEAFF. CDR3 nucleotides: TGCAGTGCTAGAGACAGGACAGACTCCTACACTGAAGCTTTCTTT.

This clonotype was detected only a few times. J is TRBJ1-2 and V is TRBV5-1; D is unclear. The CDR3 totals 14 residues. The V gene lost 3 bases and the J gene lost 6 bases, with 15 bases spanning the gap. Germline V gene data show CDR1 as SGHRS and CDR2 as YFSETQ. CDR3 sequence (DNA): TGCGCCAGCAGCTATACGAAAGAAGTCGATGGCTACACCTTC. Its translation is CASSYTKEVDGYTF.

Notes on this clonotype: This may be a read error, as it is one base from a much larger clone. The J gene is TRBJ1-2, the V gene TRBV7-9; tentative D call: TRBD1 (5 bases). The germline V and J ends were trimmed by 5 bases and 3 bases, with 7 bases remaining between them. CDR1 is SEHNR and CDR2 is FQNEAQ in the germline V gene (reference sequence). CDR3 length: 12 amino acids. For the CDR3, the DNA is TGTGCCAGCAGCCGGGACCACTATGGCTACACCTTC. Translating it yields CASSRDHYGYTF.

This clonotype was recorded at least ten times. V gene TRBV10-3 combines with J gene TRBJ1-4; 8 nucleotides align to TRBD1. The CDR3 is 15 amino acids. V dropped 3 bases and J dropped 7; count of bases not matched to a gene: 7. Germline-derived CDR1 and CDR2 are ENHRY and SYGVKD. The CDR3 coding sequence is TGTGCCATCAGTGAAACAGGGGGGATGGGTGAAAAACTGTTTTTT. Amino acid sequence: CAISETGGMGEKLFF.

This clonotype was counted at least ten times. The chain uses TRBV18 and TRBJ2-1, with D perhaps being TRBD1 or TRBD2 (5 bases each). Deletions cut 6 bases from V and 9 bases from J, with 15 bases between. CDR3 length equals 13 residues. CDR1 and CDR2 from the germline V gene are KGHSH and LQKENI. The CDR3 is CASSGTPRSEQFF. The CDR3 nucleotides are TGTGCCAGCTCCGGGACCCCCCGGAGTGAGCAGTTCTTC.

This chain's CDR3 is CSARRGGRNEQYF. The CDR3 DNA reads TGCAGTGCTAGGCGGGGGGGTAGGAACGAGCAGTACTTC. The chain couples TRBV20-1 to TRBJ2-7, with 9 bases aligning to TRBD2. CDR1 and CDR2 (germline): DFQATT, SNEGSKA (reference sequence). The CDR3 length is 13 residues. J was trimmed by 5 bases and V by 3 bases; bases with no gene match: 5.

This clonotype was counted many times. This chain joins TRBV25-1 and TRBJ2-7; D call uncertain. Per the germline V gene, CDR1 is MGHDK and CDR2 is SYGVNS. The CDR3 runs 16 residues. The ends were cut back, 3 bases at V and 2 bases at J, with 17 bases in the middle. The CDR3, as DNA: TGTGCCAGCAGTGACCCTCACCGGGCTAGAGCCTACGAGCAGTACTTC. Translated: CASSDPHRARAYEQYF.

As concerns this clonotype: A much larger clone lies a single base off, so this may be a read error. The rearrangement links TRBV5-1 to TRBJ1-2; 7 positions match TRBD1. Germline CDR1 SGHRS, CDR2 YFSETQ. CDR3 length: 12 residues. CDR3 sequence reads: CASTPDRDGYIF. DNA of the CDR3: TGCGCCAGCACCCCCGACAGGGACGGCTACATCTTC.

This clonotype was recorded many times. The DNA for the CDR3 is TGCAGTGCTAGAGATTCTTTTACTAGCGGGAGGGCCCATGAGCAGTTCTTC. Protein: CSARDSFTSGRAHEQFF. The chain combines TRBV20-1 with TRBJ2-1; 13 bases line up with TRBD2. Unmatched junction bases numbered 10, after V lost 0 bases and J lost 8 bases. CDR1 and CDR2 from the germline V gene are DFQATT and SNEGSKA (reference sequence). The CDR3 runs 17 residues.

This clonotype was seen a few times. V is TRBV6-1 and J is TRBJ2-2, with D unresolved. The CDR3 extends over 11 amino acids. Trimming pared 8 bases from V and 6 bases from J, leaving 7 bases between. The germline CDR1 and CDR2 sequences are MNHNS and SASEGT. CDR3 nucleotide sequence: TGTGCCAGCTTGGGCGCCGGGGAGCTGTTTTTT. Translated, it gives CASLGAGELFF.

Only a few counts were recorded for this clonotype. This chain connects TRBV6-6 to TRBJ2-7, with 7 bases lining up with TRBD2. From germline, CDR1 is MNHNY and CDR2 SVGAGI (reference sequence). With 2 bases clipped from V and 0 bases from J, the junction kept 4 bases outside the gene matches. The CDR3 is made up of 15 amino acids. CDR3 region: CASSYPGEGSYEQYF. CDR3 nucleotides: TGTGCCAGCAGTTACCCCGGGGAGGGCTCCTACGAGCAGTACTTC.

This clonotype was counted only a few times. This chain uses TRBV4-1 with TRBJ1-1; 8 bases are shared with TRBD1. CDR1 is MGHRA and CDR2 is YSYEKL in the germline V gene. The length of the CDR3 is 17 residues. Trimming took 0 bases from V and 4 from J; bases not matched to a gene: 10. In DNA form, the CDR3 reads TGCGCCAGCAGCCAAGATGGTCCAGGGGGCACTTTCACTGAAGCTTTCTTT. This codes for CASSQDGPGGTFTEAFF.

The genes are TRBV28 and TRBJ1-2; TRBD1 might be the D (6 bases). Between the trimmed V and J ends, which lost 8 bases and 5 bases, there was a span of 18 bases. The CDR3 runs to 14 residues. Germline V gene sequence: CDR1 MDHEN, CDR2 SYDVKM. The CDR3 DNA is TGTGCCAGCTGCGGGACACGTCACGATTATGGCTACACCTTC. Residues: CASCGTRHDYGYTF.

This clonotype was seen at least ten times. The chain links TRBV12-3 or TRBV12-4 to TRBJ2-7; 7 bases match TRBD1. This CDR3 contains 12 residues. With V trimmed by 3 bases and J by 6 bases, 2 bases remained unmatched. This chain's CDR3 is CASSFRGLEQYF. The DNA for the CDR3 is TGTGCCAGCAGTTTTAGGGGGCTCGAGCAGTACTTC.

This clonotype showed up many times. This chain connects TRBV7-9 to TRBJ2-5, with D uncertain. Germline assignment: CDR1 SEHNR and CDR2 FQNEAQ (reference sequence). CDR3 length: 14 amino acids. Trimming cost V 5 bases and J 1 base, with 11 bases left between them. CDR3 DNA: TGTGCCAGCAGCACGATGGGCTTCCAAGAGACCCAGTACTTC. Translated: CASSTMGFQETQYF.

This clonotype has at least ten counts. This chain uses TRBV13 with TRBJ1-5; no reliable D call. Trimming removed 3 bases from V and 5 bases from J, with 8 bases in between. This CDR3 has 13 amino acids. Germline loops: CDR1 PRHDT, CDR2 FYEKMQ (reference sequence). The CDR3 bases are TGTGCCAGCAGCTTGGCTGGGGATCAGCCCCAGCATTTT. This translates into CASSLAGDQPQHF. Full variable domain (remainder filled in from reference TRBV13 and TRBJ1-5): AAGVIQSPRHLIKEKRETATLKCYPIPRHDTVYWYQQGPGQDPQFLISFYEKMQSDKGSIPDRFSAQQFSDYHSELNMSSLELGDSALYFCASSLAGDQPQHFGDGTRLSIL.

The sample holds many counts of this clonotype. The chain has TRBV5-1 and TRBJ1-1; D is perhaps TRBD1 (5 bases). The CDR3 covers 15 residues. V was trimmed by 7 bases and J by 5 bases, leaving 21 bases between them. Germline V gives CDR1 SGHRS, CDR2 YFSETQ. The CDR3 coding sequence is TGCGCCAGCGGACCGTCAGGGTCTCAGCGGACTGAAGCTTTCTTT. This sequence encodes CASGPSGSQRTEAFF.

The rearrangement links TRBV27 to TRBJ2-1; D remains unclear. The CDR3 is 14 amino acids. Germline V gene lookup returns CDR1 MNHEY and CDR2 SMNVEV (reference sequence). V was pared by 1 base and J by 4 bases, with 8 bases between. The CDR3 nucleotides read TGTGCCAGCAGTTTATTGTTAGGTTACAATGAGCAGTTCTTC. It encodes CASSLLLGYNEQFF.

For the CDR3, the DNA is TGCAGTGCTAGAGGGGAGGGGGCGCGTGAGACCCAGTACTTC. This gives the protein CSARGEGARETQYF. The genes are TRBV20-1 and TRBJ2-5; D is possibly TRBD1 or TRBD2 (7 bases each). Germline-derived CDR1 and CDR2 are DFQATT and SNEGSKA (reference sequence). This CDR3 is 14 amino acids long. The ends were cut back, 1 base at V and 5 bases at J, with 14 bases in the middle.

This clonotype was seen repeatedly, ten times or more. This chain connects TRBV30 to TRBJ1-6, with a possible D match to TRBD1 (5 bases). This CDR3 has 15 residues. Germline CDR1 and CDR2: GTSNPN and SVGIG (reference sequence). V was trimmed by 3 bases and J by 8 bases, leaving 17 bases between them. The CDR3 DNA is TGTGCCTGGAGAGCGGCAGGGATTTCGTATTCACCCCTCCACTTT. Translating it yields CAWRAAGISYSPLHF.

This clonotype was counted between two and nine times. The chain joins TRBV19 to TRBJ2-7, with 8 bases matching TRBD2. Germline-derived CDR1 and CDR2 are LNHDA and SQIVND (reference sequence). The V and J ends lost 10 bases and 7 bases, in that order; junction bases with no gene match: 12. The CDR3 spans 13 residues. The CDR3 DNA is TGTGCCACTAGAGCGGGAGTGGGTTGGGAGCAGTACTTC. This sequence encodes CATRAGVGWEQYF.

The rearrangement links TRBV6-1 to TRBJ2-2; D not certain. V lost 7 bases and J 7 bases, leaving 7 bases between the germline ends. This CDR3 is built from 11 residues. Germline V gives CDR1 MNHNS, CDR2 SASEGT. CDR3 loop: CASTQVGELFF. The CDR3 DNA is TGTGCCAGCACCCAGGTCGGGGAGCTGTTTTTT.

The sample holds many counts of this clonotype. V and J are TRBV6-1 and TRBJ1-2; D is unclear. CDR3 length: 15 residues. V lost 1 base to trimming and J lost 1 base, with 10 bases between them. Germline assignment: CDR1 MNHNS and CDR2 SASEGT. The CDR3 loop is CASSEGAFYNYGYTF. DNA for the CDR3: TGTGCCAGCAGTGAAGGGGCGTTCTATAACTATGGCTACACCTTC.

The chain carries TRBV3-1 and TRBJ2-7; no clear D. The CDR3 contains 16 residues. CDR1 and CDR2 from the germline V gene are LGHDT and YNNKEL (reference sequence). Trimming pared 0 bases from V and 4 bases from J, leaving 16 bases between. The CDR3 is CASSQESSPLPYEQYF. The CDR3 DNA reads as TGTGCCAGCAGCCAAGAGTCGTCCCCCCTTCCTTACGAGCAGTACTTC.

This clonotype occurred many times. The chain uses TRBV7-2 and TRBJ2-4; D is perhaps TRBD2 (5 bases). Germline lookup yields CDR1 SGHTA and CDR2 FQGNSA. This CDR3 has 19 amino acids. V was cut by 3 bases and J by 0 bases, with 21 bases left in between. As DNA, the CDR3 is TGTGCCAGCAGCTTTAAGGTCTCTAGCCACGACCTAGCCAAAAACATTCAGTACTTC. Its protein product is CASSFKVSSHDLAKNIQYF.

The table lists this clonotype with many counts. The V call is TRBV7-9, the J call TRBJ2-1; D may be TRBD2 (6 bases). Trimming removed 8 bases at V and 7 bases at J, with 9 bases between. CDR3 length equals 11 residues. Germline V gene data show CDR1 as SEHNR and CDR2 as FQNEAQ (reference sequence). As DNA, the CDR3 is TGTGCCAGCCGAGGGAGGAATGAGCAGTTCTTC. Translation: CASRGRNEQFF.